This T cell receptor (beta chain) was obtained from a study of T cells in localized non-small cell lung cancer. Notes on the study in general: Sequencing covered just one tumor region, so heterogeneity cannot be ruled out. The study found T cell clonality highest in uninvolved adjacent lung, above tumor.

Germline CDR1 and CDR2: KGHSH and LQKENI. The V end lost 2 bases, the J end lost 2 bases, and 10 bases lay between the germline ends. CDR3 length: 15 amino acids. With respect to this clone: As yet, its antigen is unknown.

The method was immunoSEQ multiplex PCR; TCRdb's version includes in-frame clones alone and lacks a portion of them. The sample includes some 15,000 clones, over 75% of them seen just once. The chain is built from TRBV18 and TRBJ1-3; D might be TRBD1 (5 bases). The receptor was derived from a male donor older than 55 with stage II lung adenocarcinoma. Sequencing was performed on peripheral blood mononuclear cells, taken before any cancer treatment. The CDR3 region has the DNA TGTGCCAGCTCACCAGGAGAAGGGGCTGGAAACACCATATATTTT. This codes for CASSPGEGAGNTIYF.